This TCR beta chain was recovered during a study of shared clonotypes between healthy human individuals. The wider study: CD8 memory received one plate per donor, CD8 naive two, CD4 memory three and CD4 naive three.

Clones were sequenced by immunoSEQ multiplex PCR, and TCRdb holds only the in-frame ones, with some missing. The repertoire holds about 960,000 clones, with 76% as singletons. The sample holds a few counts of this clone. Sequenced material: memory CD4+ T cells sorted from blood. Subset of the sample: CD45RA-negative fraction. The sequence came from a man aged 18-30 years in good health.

The CDR3 DNA reads as TGCGCCAGCAGCCGGGGACAGGTCGAGGAAAAACTGTTTTTT. This encodes CASSRGQVEEKLFF. The rearrangement links TRBV5-1 to TRBJ1-4; 8 positions match TRBD1. V was clipped by 4 bases and J by 8 bases; unmatched bases: 7. The CDR3 runs to 14 residues. Germline CDR1 is SGHRS and CDR2 is YFSETQ.